This T cell receptor beta chain was recorded in a study of blood T cells in healthy people across ages. Study-wide context: About one barcoded beta molecule per two T cells was the capture yield of template switching.

It was with a sample-barcoded 5' primer and a J-beta primer mix that a second PCR of roughly 7 to 12 cycles was run. MiXCR, run by TCRdb on the 5' RACE reads, gives a single entry per CDR3 protein. This table holds about 680,000 distinct CDR3 sequences, approximately 50% found once. With regard to this clonotype: The antigen remains undetermined.

Regarding the study as a whole: Among T cells, TCR beta diversity per million cells dropped roughly linearly as age rose.

Peripheral blood from each donor was collected in a volume of approximately 9.5 milliliters. The germline CDR1 and CDR2 sequences are DFQATT and SNEGSKA (reference sequence). This CDR3 is 16 amino acids long. The receptor was isolated from a woman aged 55-69 years in good health. Sequenced input: blood. The rearrangement uses TRBV20-1 and TRBJ2-7; D is perhaps TRBD2 (5 bases). Matching the DNA end better, TRBJ2-5 makes the J call doubtful. CDR3 bases: TGCAGTGCTAGAGAGTTGCTTAGCGTGGGGCAAGAGACCCAGTACTTC. This translates into CSARELLSVGQETQYF.